This T cell receptor beta chain is drawn from a study of GPR56 and killer-like receptors on CD4 memory cells (dated by TCRdb to about 2019). At the level of the whole study: The study proposed that the stepwise gain of KLRB1, KLRG1, GPR56 and finally KLRF1 marks human CD4+ memory T-cell differentiation and cytokine production potential. The healthy blood donors were described in the study as age-matched to the liver disease patients, whose median age was approximately 70 years. Study-wide findings and limitations: Clonal frequency was low in the marker-negative population and increased progressively along the proposed pathway, with TCRbeta diversity decreasing accordingly. TCR repertoires overlapped especially between the late populations 4 and 5, and partly population 3. Rather than covering full repertoires, the diversity and similarity analyses were limited to the 100 most expanded clones in each population. Clones dominating late populations 4 and 5 were also found in early populations 1 and 2, and this finding was taken by the authors as evidence for linear differentiation.

Sequencing took place on an Illumina HiSeq 2500. For construction of sequencing libraries, the recombined TCRbeta locus was amplified according to a previously published PCR protocol. The study's processing was this. Any read whose average quality score fell below 30 was discarded, and IMSEQ was used to process the reads that remained. Clonotypes were defined by Vbeta gene, Jbeta gene and CDR3 amino acid sequence. To quantify how much the repertoires of different populations overlapped, the Morisita-Horn index was computed on the top 100 expanded clones. Renyi diversity profiles, calculated on the top 100 expanded clones, were used to assess clonal diversity. Each CDR3 protein sequence appears as one entry after TCRdb reprocessed the reads, and no DNA is included. It is TCRdb's table, rather than the study itself, that gives the V and J calls and clone size. The sample's table covers 3,000 or so distinct CDR3 sequences. About 3.4% of the sample is in the top ten clones.

As regards this clonotype: Which antigen it targets is not known.

From cysteine to phenylalanine, the CDR3 is 13 amino acids long. No DNA appears here. Reading the germline V gene (reference sequence) gives CDR1 DFQATT and CDR2 SNEGSKA. Prior to TCRbeta sequencing, five KLR/GPR56-defined CD4+ populations were enriched by fluorescence-activated cell sorting. TCRbeta repertoires of five CD4+ T-cell subsets defined by KLRB1, KLRG1, GPR56 and KLRF1 expression were sequenced to test a linear memory differentiation pathway. TCR-sequenced cells came from peripheral blood of healthy control individuals, reported as five donors in the TCRbeta analysis figure. The researchers collected heparinized peripheral blood and processed every sample within one hour of retrieval. Blood was diluted 1:2 in PBS, and peripheral blood mononuclear cells were then isolated from the diluted blood at room temperature by Biocoll density gradient centrifugation. Before flow sorting, CD4+ T cells were enriched from freshly isolated PBMCs by magnetic sorting with anti-CD4 MicroBeads. A BD FACSAria II was used to sort CD4+ T cells enriched from PBMCs of healthy donors according to marker expression. For surface staining, the researchers used Miltenyi Biotec antibodies: anti-KLRB1 clone 191B8, anti-KLRF1 clone 4A4.D10 and anti-KLRG1 clone REA261.

Sample: memory CD4+ T cells from blood. In this chain, TRBV20-1 is recombined with TRBJ1-2; TCRdb picks TRBD1, but there is no DNA to check that call. This receptor was obtained from a human donor in good health. CDR3 loop: CSATTQGAAGYTF.